The next 14 T cell receptor beta chains were all read from a single sample in a study of shared clonotypes between healthy human individuals. Only in-frame clones appear in the TCRdb table, and some are missing; sequencing was by immunoSEQ multiplex PCR. The sample lists more than 2 million clones, more than 90% occurring once. The sample consisted of naive CD4+ T cells sorted from blood. This sample's subset: CD45RA+ positively selected. The receptors derive from a man aged 18 to 29 in good health.

The chain carries TRBV6-6 and TRBJ1-3; D unresolved. The CDR3 is 14 amino acids. Per germline, CDR1 MNHNY and CDR2 SVGAGI (reference sequence). V lost 2 bases and J lost 0, with 5 bases in between. CDR3 nucleotide sequence: TGTGCCAGCAGTTACCCGGTCTCTGGAAACACCATATATTTT. Protein product: CASSYPVSGNTIYF.

This clone was seen just once. In the same sample, other DNA sequences code for this CDR3. The V gene is TRBV7-9, the J gene TRBJ1-1; weak D call: TRBD1 (5 bases). Germline V gene lookup returns CDR1 SEHNR and CDR2 FQNEAQ (reference sequence). This CDR3 is built from 14 residues. Trimming removed 5 bases at V and 3 bases at J, with 13 bases between. For the CDR3, the DNA is TGTGCCAGCAGCAGGCGGGGCCGGGACACTGAAGCTTTCTTT. Translating it yields CASSRRGRDTEAFF.

As to this clone: The sample contains more than one DNA sequence encoding this CDR3. V is TRBV28 and J is TRBJ1-1; D is undetermined. The CDR3 totals 11 residues. V was clipped by 3 bases and J by 8 bases, with 7 bases between them. Per the germline V gene, CDR1 is MDHEN and CDR2 is SYDVKM. The CDR3 coding sequence is TGTGCCAGCAGTTTCGGAAGGGAAGCTTTCTTT. This gives the protein CASSFGREAFF.

The chain couples TRBV6-5 to TRBJ1-2; TRBD1 aligns across 7 bases. This CDR3 is built from 14 residues. J gave up 4 bases and V 6 bases, and 8 bases lay outside the gene matches. Germline V gene lookup returns CDR1 MNHEY and CDR2 SVGAGI. The CDR3 here is CASSRDSGLYGYTF. CDR3 in DNA: TGTGCCAGCAGCCGGGACAGTGGACTCTATGGCTACACCTTC.

The chain joins TRBV7-9 to TRBJ2-7, with 10 bases aligning to TRBD1. The CDR3 has 14 residues. The trim removed 5 bases at V and 5 bases at J, leaving 6 bases unmatched. Germline CDR1 and CDR2: SEHNR and FQNEAQ (reference sequence). CDR3 region: CASSIGQGVDEQYF. The DNA for the CDR3 is TGTGCCAGCAGCATCGGACAGGGGGTCGACGAGCAGTACTTC.

The J gene is TRBJ1-2, the V gene TRBV7-2; no firm D call. The germline V and J ends were trimmed by 4 bases and 8 bases, with 11 bases remaining between them. This CDR3 is 12 amino acids long. Germline V lookup: CDR1 SGHTA, CDR2 FQGNSA. The CDR3 DNA sequence: TGTGCCAGCAGCTCCTGGGGAGGGGGCTACACCTTC. This gives the protein CASSSWGGGYTF.

The chain combines TRBV4-3 with TRBJ2-1; D possibly corresponds to TRBD2 (6 bases). This CDR3 is 16 amino acids long. Germline V lookup: CDR1 LGHNA, CDR2 YSLEER. V was pared by 1 base and J by 4 bases, with 14 bases between. CDR3 sequence reads: CASSQGMGGGYNEQFF. CDR3 nucleotide sequence: TGCGCCAGCAGCCAAGGTATGGGAGGTGGGTACAATGAGCAGTTCTTC.

The DNA of the CDR3 is TGTGCCAGCAGCAGTCCCGGGACTAGCGGGAGTAATGAGCAGTTCTTC. This encodes CASSSPGTSGSNEQFF. This sequence joins TRBV5-4 and TRBJ2-1; 14 bases agree with TRBD2. The ends lost 4 bases at V and 7 bases at J; junction bases unmatched: 7. The CDR3 is made up of 16 amino acids. Germline V gene lookup returns CDR1 SGHNT and CDR2 YYREEE (reference sequence).

The rearrangement uses TRBV18 and TRBJ2-7; tentative D call: TRBD1 (5 bases). The CDR3 is made up of 16 amino acids. Per germline, CDR1 KGHSH and CDR2 LQKENI. Trimming cost V 4 bases and J 5 bases, with 21 bases left between them. This CDR3 reads CASSLGAAGSLDEQYF. CDR3 bases: TGTGCCAGCTCACTTGGGGCGGCAGGCAGTCTAGACGAGCAGTACTTC.

V gene TRBV28 combines with J gene TRBJ2-3; D ambiguous. Trimming stripped 8 bases from V and 1 base from J, with 13 bases between. This CDR3 is 14 amino acids long. Germline V gives CDR1 MDHEN, CDR2 SYDVKM. The CDR3 reads CASWVTDRTDTQYF. The CDR3 coding sequence is TGTGCCAGCTGGGTGACGGACCGCACAGATACGCAGTATTTT. Together with reference TRBV28 and TRBJ2-3, the CDR3 gives the full variable domain: DVKVTQSSRYLVKRTGEKVFLECVQDMDHENMFWYRQDPGLGLRLIYFSYDVKMKEKGDIPEGYSVSREKKERFSLILESASTNQTSMYLCASWVTDRTDTQYFGPGTRLTVL.

With respect to this clone: At the DNA level, this CDR3 is encoded by other sequences in the same sample as well. This rearrangement joins TRBV6-5 to TRBJ2-7; D unresolved. Per the germline V gene, CDR1 is MNHEY and CDR2 is SVGAGI. V gave up 6 bases and J gave up 4 bases, with 7 bases separating them. The CDR3 runs 11 residues. The CDR3 DNA reads as TGTGCCAGCAGCTCCACATACGAGCAGTACTTC. This codes for CASSSTYEQYF.

The V and J genes are TRBV5-1 and TRBJ2-1; weak D call: TRBD2 (6 bases). CDR3 size: 12 residues. Germline values: CDR1 SGHRS, CDR2 YFSETQ. V lost 5 bases and J 6 bases, leaving 9 bases between the germline ends. CDR3 bases: TGCGCCAGCAGTTCGGAGGGCAATGAGCAGTTCTTC. Protein sequence: CASSSEGNEQFF.

The chain employs TRBV30 and TRBJ1-2; TRBD1 might be the D (6 bases). The CDR3 has 18 residues. Deletions cut 0 bases from V and 2 bases from J, with 22 bases between. The V gene's germline CDR1 is GTSNPN and CDR2 SVGIG (reference sequence). The CDR3 loop reads CAWSVHVEGDITNYGYTF. The CDR3 bases are TGTGCCTGGAGTGTACATGTTGAGGGGGACATAACGAACTATGGCTACACCTTC.

J is TRBJ2-1 and V is TRBV11-3; 10 bases are a match to TRBD2. The ends lost 4 bases at V and 5 bases at J; junction bases unmatched: 14. CDR3 length: 18 amino acids. The germline V gene encodes CDR1 SGHNT and CDR2 YENEEA. CDR3: CASSSRRDLAGVHNEQFF. For the CDR3, the DNA is TGTGCCAGCAGCTCCCGCAGGGATCTAGCGGGAGTTCACAATGAGCAGTTCTTC. The whole variable domain, remainder taken from reference TRBV11-3 and TRBJ2-1, is EAGVVQSPRYKIIEKKQPVAFWCNPISGHNTLYWYLQNLGQGPELLIRYENEEAVDDSQLPKDRFSAERLKGVDSTLKIQPAELGDSAVYLCASSSRRDLAGVHNEQFFGPGTRLTVL.